Many counts were recorded for the clone carrying this TCR beta chain. Antigen unknown. Amplification of TCR alpha and beta CDR3 regions from RNA used iRepertoire nested multiplex PCR. Tissue mRNA or PBMC total RNA, about 85-400 ng, went into one-step reverse transcription and amplification. TCRdb passed the multiplex PCR reads through MiXCR, listing each CDR3 protein once. Of 20,000 to 25,000 distinct CDR3 sequences in the sample, around 23% were seen once. Looked up from germline, CDR1 is DFQATT and CDR2 is SNEGSKA (reference sequence). This CDR3 has 16 amino acids. V was pared by 1 base and J by 1 base, with 4 bases of the junction left unmatched. The record originates from a study of glioma-infiltrating T cells. Study-wide points: Gliomas, especially low-grade, showed above-expected tissue-blood divergence; non-neoplastic patients showed below. Very few CDR3 sequences were shared between tissue and blood.

Sequences were obtained from glioma tissue, nonneoplastic brain tissue, or PBMCs (not recorded which). The TCR sequence derives from a human donor with low-grade glioma or glioblastoma, undergoing nonglioma brain surgery, or in good health (not recorded which). The chain uses TRBV20-1 and TRBJ2-1, with 10 bases that match TRBD2. For the CDR3, the DNA is TGCAGTGCTAGAGCCGTAGCGGGGGGATCCTACAATGAGCAGTTCTTC. Protein: CSARAVAGGSYNEQFF.